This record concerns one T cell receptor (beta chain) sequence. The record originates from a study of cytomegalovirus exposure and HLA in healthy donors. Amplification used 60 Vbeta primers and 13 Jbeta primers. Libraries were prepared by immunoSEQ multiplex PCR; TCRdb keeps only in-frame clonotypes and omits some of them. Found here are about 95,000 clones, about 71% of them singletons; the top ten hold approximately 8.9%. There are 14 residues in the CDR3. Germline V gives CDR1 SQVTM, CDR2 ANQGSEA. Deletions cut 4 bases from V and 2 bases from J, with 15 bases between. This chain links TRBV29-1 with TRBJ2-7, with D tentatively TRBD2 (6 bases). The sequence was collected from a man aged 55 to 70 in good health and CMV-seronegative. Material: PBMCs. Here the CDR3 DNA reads TGCAGCGTTGGGCTAGCGAGAGATACCTACGAGCAGTACTTC. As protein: CSVGLARDTYEQYF.